These 26 T cell receptor delta chains share one sample of origin, sequenced in a study of γδ T cells in repeated Plasmodium falciparum infection. Gammadelta T cells were flow-sorted from PBMC into Vgamma9/Vdelta2+ and Vdelta2-negative populations for bulk analysis. TCRdb applied CATT to the multiplex PCR reads for clone calling. The sample has around 50,000 delta-chain clones; roughly 1.9% are singletons. The sequenced material came from gamma-delta T cells from blood. The receptors originated from a pool of human donors (malaria-infected and uninfected, not separated).

In this sample, this clone turned up a few times. The protein recorded in TCRdb matches a much larger clone and deviates from this DNA's translation at residue 6, suggesting a read error; the protein here is obtained by translating the DNA. The chain employs TRDV1 and TRDJ4; maybe TRDD3 (5 bases). Since TCRdb gives no J gene, matching the DNA to germline was used here to assign it. V lost 7 bases to trimming and J lost 0 bases, with 12 bases between them. Germline lookup yields CDR1 TSWWSYY and CDR2 QGS. The CDR3 loop spans 13 amino acids. In DNA, the CDR3 is TGTGCTCTTGAGTCGCAATACGCCAGACCCCTGATCTTT. As protein: CALESQYARPLIF.

This clone was seen only a few times. TCRdb records a much larger clone's protein for this DNA, with a difference at residue 14 that likely arises from a read error; the protein given is the translation of the DNA. The chain has TRDV1 and TRDJ2; maybe TRDD2 (7 bases). Trimming took off 4 bases at V and 0 bases at J, with 33 bases between the two ends. The CDR3 has 23 amino acids. The germline gives CDR1 TSWWSYY, CDR2 QGS. The CDR3 is CALGAMAFLHFTGCPALTAQLFF. The CDR3 bases are TGTGCTCTTGGGGCGATGGCCTTCCTCCATTTCACTGGGTGTCCCGCTTTGACAGCACAACTCTTCTTT.

This clone was detected many times. The rearrangement joins TRAV29/DV5 to TRDJ1; 8 bases are a match to TRDD3. The CDR3 loop spans 18 amino acids. Germline loops: CDR1 NSMFDY, CDR2 ISSIKDK. Losses at the gene ends were 1 base for V and 0 bases for J; bases not matched to a gene: 14. The chain's CDR3 is CAASSLPSLLGDTDKLIF. For the CDR3, the DNA is TGTGCAGCAAGCTCCCTCCCTTCTCTACTGGGGGACACCGATAAACTCATCTTT.

In the case of this clone: TCRdb's entry gives the protein of a much larger clone, which mismatches this DNA's translation at residue 9, likely from a read error; the protein reported here is translated from the DNA. The chain has TRDV3 and TRDJ1; unclear D gene. The J gene is absent in TCRdb and was assigned here via DNA matching to germline. Germline CDR1 is TVYSNPD and CDR2 is GDNSRS (reference sequence). CDR3 length: 13 residues. The V end was cut by 4 bases, the J end by 7 bases, with 19 bases between. CDR3 DNA sequence: TGTGCCTCCGCCGGTCTTGAGTACGGTAAACTCATCTTT. It specifies CASAGLEYGKLIF. The full variable domain, in which reference TRDV3 and TRDJ1 provide the parts outside the CDR3, is CDKVTQSSPDQTVASGSEVVLLCTYDTVYSNPDLFWYRIRPDYSFQFVFYGDNSRSEGADFTQGRFSVKHILTQKAFHLVISPVRTEDSATYYCASAGLEYGKLIFGKGTRVTVEP.

This clone was found a few times. The protein given by TCRdb reflects a much larger clone and differs at residue 10 from this DNA's translation, likely from a read error; the protein shown is the DNA's translation. The chain carries TRDV1 and TRDJ1; TRDD3 is a possible D gene (7 bases). Because TCRdb records no J gene, it was assigned here through a match of the DNA to germline. Germline V lookup: CDR1 TSWWSYY, CDR2 QGS. Deletions cut 4 bases from V and 4 bases from J, with 22 bases between. This CDR3 spans 17 amino acids. CDR3 DNA sequence: TGTGCTCTTGGGGCTCCTACTCTGGGGGGTCTTTGCGATAAACTCATCTTT. Protein product: CALGAPTLGGLCDKLIF.

Concerning this clone: With a far larger clone one base away, a read error is the likely cause. Other DNA sequences of this sample code for an identical CDR3. The V gene is TRDV2, the J gene TRDJ1; 13 bases are shared with TRDD3. Because TCRdb records no J gene, it was assigned here through a match of the DNA to germline. The CDR3 sequence is 22 residues long. From germline, CDR1 is GEAIGNYY and CDR2 EKD. J was trimmed by 8 bases and V by 0 bases; bases with no gene match: 26. As DNA, the CDR3 is TGTGCCTGTGACACCGTCTTAACTGGGGGATACGCTAAGAAAAAGCATAGCGACAAACTCATCTTT. Its translation: CACDTVLTGGYAKKKHSDKLIF.

This clone has just a few counts. TCRdb pairs this DNA with a much larger clone's protein that differs at residue 15, likely a read error; the protein shown was translated from the DNA. The J gene was not called, though the V gene is TRDV1. Per the germline V gene, CDR1 is TSWWSYY and CDR2 is QGS. The CDR3 spans 17 residues. The CDR3 bases are TGTGCTCTTCCCCTTTTCTCGCAGCTACTCAAGGCCGATAAACCCATCTTT. The encoded protein is CALPLFSQLLKADKPIF.

This clone was found a few times. The mismatch at residue 10 between this DNA's translation and the TCRdb protein of a much larger clone likely reflects a read error; the protein shown is translated from the DNA. CDR3 loop: CALSTGGYDELIF. Here the CDR3 DNA reads TGTGCCTTAAGTACTGGGGGATACGATGAACTCATCTTT. The chain has TRDV3 and TRDJ1, with 13 bases lining up with TRDD3. As TCRdb names no J gene, one was assigned here on the basis of a DNA match to germline. CDR3 size: 13 residues. In germline, CDR1 is TVYSNPD, CDR2 GDNSRS (reference sequence).

In this sample, this clone turned up many times. The protein given by TCRdb reflects a much larger clone and differs at residue 12 from this DNA's translation, likely from a read error; the protein shown is the DNA's translation. The genes are TRDV2 and TRDJ1; 8 nucleotides line up with TRDD3. The CDR3 has 15 amino acids. Germline assignment: CDR1 GEAIGNYY and CDR2 EKD. CDR3 bases: TGTGCCTGTGACCCTCTGGGGGACACCACCGATGAACTCATCTTT. It specifies CACDPLGDTTDELIF.

Sample share makes this clone hyperexpanded. Other nucleotide sequences from this sample produce the same CDR3. The genes are TRDV2 and TRDJ1; TRDD3 matches at 12 bases. Per germline, CDR1 GEAIGNYY and CDR2 EKD. V dropped 3 bases and J dropped 2; count of bases not matched to a gene: 12. The CDR3 is 18 amino acids. For the CDR3, the DNA is TGTGCCTGTGACCCGGTACTGGGGGATACAAGAGAGACCGATAAACTCATCTTT. It encodes CACDPVLGDTRETDKLIF.

There are many counts of this clone. TCRdb's protein for this DNA is that of a much larger clone and differs from the translation at residue 7, likely a read error; the protein shown is the DNA translation. The gene calls are TRDV3 and TRDJ1; possible D gene TRDD3, 6 bases. V was cut by 2 bases and J by 0 bases, with 16 bases left in between. Germline loops: CDR1 TVYSNPD, CDR2 GDNSRS (reference sequence). The CDR3 spans 15 residues. In DNA form, the CDR3 reads TGTGCCTTTTCATGGGGGGTCCTGTACACCGATAAACTCATCTTT. It translates to CAFSWGVLYTDKLIF.

This clone was seen more than once but under ten times. Since a far larger clone is one base different, this is likely a read error. Distinct nucleotide sequences in the sample also encode this CDR3. The chain recombines TRDV2 with TRDJ1; a weak D match, TRDD3 (6 bases). The J gene, missing from TCRdb, was assigned here through DNA to germline matching. Per the germline V gene, CDR1 is GEAIGNYY and CDR2 is EKD. The length of the CDR3 is 14 residues. The CDR3 protein is CACDTVGIGDKLIF. The CDR3 DNA follows: TGCGCCTGTGACACCGTGGGGATCGGCGATAAACTCATCTTT.

Of note for this clone: This sequence is one base from a far larger clone and is likely a read error. At the DNA level, this CDR3 is encoded by other sequences in the same sample as well. The chain joins TRDV3 to TRDJ1, with TRDD2 as a possible D gene (8 bases). Assignment of the J gene here rests on matching the DNA to germline, because TCRdb gives none. The V end was cut by 2 bases, the J end by 8 bases, with 48 bases between. The CDR3 runs to 23 residues. CDR1 is TVYSNPD and CDR2 is GDNSRS in the germline V gene (reference sequence). The CDR3 DNA reads as TGTGCCTTTCTTACCCCCGGGCTAACCAACTTCCTACTGAGTACTGGGGTGACCTCCAAACTCATCTTT. Amino acid sequence: CAFLTPGLTNFLLSTGVTSKLIF.

With respect to this clone: Translating this DNA gives a protein that differs at residue 9 from the TCRdb one, which belongs to a much larger clone; a read error is likely, and the protein shown is this translation. V is TRDV2 and J is TRDJ1; the D gene is possibly TRDD3 (6 bases). TCRdb carries no J gene annotation; the J gene was assigned here by matching the DNA with germline. Trimming shortened V by 3 bases and J by 1 base, and 20 bases separated the two germline ends. Germline V gives CDR1 GEAIGNYY, CDR2 EKD. The CDR3 extends over 17 amino acids. In DNA form, the CDR3 reads TGTGCCTGTGACTTACTGGGCGAAGGTACGGGCACCGATAAACTCATCTTT. Its protein product is CACDLLGEGTGTDKLIF.

In its sample, this clone was seen a few times. A read error likely explains this, since a far larger clone differs by one base. Other DNA sequences in the same sample also yield this CDR3. This chain joins TRDV2 and TRDJ1, with unresolved D. The J gene is not listed in TCRdb, so it was assigned here from a DNA match to germline. The CDR3 sequence is 13 residues long. Germline values: CDR1 GEAIGNYY, CDR2 EKD. The CDR3 loop reads CACDPMNTDKLIF. The CDR3 DNA sequence: TGTGCCTGTGACCCCATGAACACTGATAAACTCATCTTT.

As concerns this clone: This probably arose from a read error, given a far larger clone one base away. Within the sample, other DNA sequences also encode this same CDR3. For the CDR3, the DNA is TGTGCTCTTGGGGAACGGTACCTTCCTCTTAACGAAGTTGTGGGGAGGACCGATAAGCTCATCTTT. Its translation: CALGERYLPLNEVVGRTDKLIF. The V call is TRDV1, the J call TRDJ1, with 7 bases aligning to TRDD2. The CDR3 is 22 amino acids. The V gene's germline CDR1 is TSWWSYY and CDR2 QGS.

Only a few counts were recorded for this clone. TCRdb has a much larger clone's protein, which differs at residue 22 from the translation of this DNA, likely because of a read error; what is shown is the protein translated from the DNA. V gene TRDV1 combines with J gene TRDJ1; 11 nucleotides line up with TRDD3. The germline CDR1 and CDR2 sequences are TSWWSYY and QGS. The CDR3 sequence is 24 residues long. This CDR3 reads CALGERTYPGRWGIRPLYTDKPIF. CDR3 sequence (DNA): TGTGCTCTTGGGGAACGTACCTACCCCGGGAGATGGGGGATACGCCCATTGTACACCGATAAACCCATCTTT.

About this clone: With a far larger clone one base away, a read error is the likely cause. Other DNA sequences from this sample encode an identical CDR3 as well. This rearrangement joins TRDV1 to TRDJ2, with TRDD3 matching 12 bases. No J gene is reported in TCRdb; it was inferred here by comparing the DNA with germline. This CDR3 contains 25 residues. Per germline, CDR1 TSWWSYY and CDR2 QGS. The J segment lost 4 bases and the V segment lost 6 bases, leaving 33 bases of the junction unmatched. This CDR3 reads CALGATSFTSTPLYWGIQGTAQLFF. CDR3 sequence (DNA): TGTGCTCTTGGAGCCACGTCCTTTACCTCTACACCTTTGTACTGGGGGATACAGGGGACAGCACAACTCTTCTTT.

This clone has at least ten counts. A far larger clone is just one base off, so this is likely a read error. Other DNA sequences in the sample encode the same CDR3. The rearrangement uses TRDV2 and TRDJ1; 11 nucleotides line up with TRDD3. The CDR3 runs 19 residues. Germline assignment: CDR1 GEAIGNYY and CDR2 EKD. The DNA of the CDR3 is TGTGCCTGTGACACCGTTTCTGGGGGATACTCCGGGTACACCGATAAACTAATCTTT. Translating gives CACDTVSGGYSGYTDKLIF.

Many counts were recorded for this clone. The protein held in TCRdb is that of a much larger clone and does not match this DNA's translation at residue 12, likely because of a read error; the protein shown is translated from the DNA. The chain carries TRDV2 and TRDJ1; D is unclear. Because TCRdb records no J gene, it was assigned here through a match of the DNA to germline. Germline-derived CDR1 and CDR2 are GEAIGNYY and EKD. This CDR3 region has 17 residues. The V gene lost 0 bases and the J gene lost 3 bases, with 19 bases spanning the gap. In DNA, the CDR3 is TGTGCCTGTGACACCGTGGGACAGCCAGACCACGCCGATAAACTCATCTTT. Translation: CACDTVGQPDHADKLIF.

This clone was seen repeatedly, ten times or more. TCRdb's protein, taken from a much larger clone, differs from this DNA's translation at residue 13, likely owing to a read error; the protein displayed comes from the DNA. The chain joins TRDV2 to TRDJ1; TRDD3 matches at 7 bases. TCRdb lists no J gene, so it was determined here by aligning the DNA to germline. The CDR3 sequence is 20 residues long. J gave up 3 bases and V 4 bases, and 25 bases lay outside the gene matches. Germline V CDR1 and CDR2: GEAIGNYY, EKD. The CDR3 loop is CACEPMGIERVPKVADKLIF. CDR3 in DNA: TGTGCCTGTGAACCTATGGGGATAGAAAGGGTTCCAAAGGTGGCCGATAAACTCATCTTT.

Note on this clone: TCRdb pairs this DNA with a much larger clone's protein that differs at residue 11, likely a read error; the protein shown was translated from the DNA. The V gene is TRAV38-2/DV8, the J gene TRDJ1, with D unclear. TCRdb is silent on the J gene; assignment here came from matching the DNA to germline. Trimming stripped 1 base from V and 9 bases from J, with 16 bases between. This CDR3 has 14 amino acids. The V gene's germline CDR1 is TSESDYY and CDR2 QEAYKQQN. For the CDR3, the DNA is TGTGCTTATAGGAGCCCGTATCTCAGGACGGAACTCATCTTT. Encoded protein: CAYRSPYLRTELIF.

This clone showed up just a few times. The TCRdb record carries a much larger clone's protein, which differs from this DNA's translation at residue 9; a read error is the likely cause, and the protein listed here is the DNA translation. V is TRDV2 and J is TRDJ3; 8 bases are shared with TRDD3. No J gene is reported in TCRdb; it was inferred here by comparing the DNA with germline. J was trimmed by 0 bases and V by 3 bases; bases with no gene match: 18. CDR1 and CDR2 (germline): GEAIGNYY, EKD. This CDR3 contains 22 residues. DNA of the CDR3: TGTGCCTGTGACGGTGTACTGGGGGGTACGCTCTCTGGCTCCTGGGACACCCGACAGATGTTTTTC. This encodes CACDGVLGGTLSGSWDTRQMFF.

Only a few counts were recorded for this clone. The mismatch at residue 13 between this DNA's translation and the TCRdb protein of a much larger clone likely reflects a read error; the protein shown is translated from the DNA. The identical CDR3 is also encoded by other nucleotide sequences in the sample. The V call is TRDV3, the J call TRDJ2; TRDD2 might be the D (9 bases). No J gene was available from TCRdb, and it was assigned here by a germline match of the DNA. V shed 3 bases and J shed 2 bases, with 43 bases lying between them. From germline, CDR1 is TVYSNPD and CDR2 GDNSRS (reference sequence). This CDR3 spans 24 amino acids. The CDR3 region is CAFPTLPSYKQRRGIMSLTAQLFF. CDR3 DNA: TGTGCCTTCCCTACCTTACCTTCCTACAAACAAAGGCGGGGGATAATGTCCTTGACAGCACAACTCTTCTTT.

On this clone: TCRdb assigns this DNA the protein of a much larger clone, which departs from its translation at residue 17; this likely reflects a read error, and the protein shown comes from translating the DNA. The J gene is TRDJ1, the V gene TRDV3; 11 positions agree with TRDD3. The germline CDR1 and CDR2 sequences are TVYSNPD and GDNSRS (reference sequence). The CDR3 covers 21 residues. The CDR3 bases are TGTGCCTTTATCCACCCTACGCACTGGGGGATAACGACGATTTACACCAATAAACTCATCTTT. It translates to CAFIHPTHWGITTIYTNKLIF.

With respect to this clone: TCRdb attributes to this sequence the protein of a much larger clone, which differs from the DNA translation at residue 18; a read error is likely, and the protein displayed is translated from the DNA. The V call is TRDV1, the J call TRDJ1, with TRDD3 matching 11 bases. Matching the DNA to germline supplied the J gene, which TCRdb does not give. Looked up from germline, CDR1 is TSWWSYY and CDR2 is QGS. V shed 1 base, J shed 0 bases, and the junction held 37 bases outside the gene matches. CDR3 length equals 28 residues. CDR3 residues: CALGEPQTSFSLNWGIYTNRPYTDKLIF. The DNA of the CDR3 is TGTGCTCTTGGGGAACCCCAAACTTCCTTTTCACTCAACTGGGGGATATACACCAATCGCCCGTACACCGATAAACTCATCTTT.